The entry below gives a single TCR beta chain sequence along with its context. Its antigen is still unknown. The V gene's germline CDR1 is SGHTA and CDR2 FQGTGA. This CDR3 has 15 amino acids. With 6 bases clipped from V and 3 bases from J, the junction kept 6 bases outside the gene matches. This specimen comes from a study of cytomegalovirus exposure and HLA in healthy donors. Study as a whole: Earlier work reported some 110 million unique TCR beta sequences from about 200 million T cells. Points from the study as a whole: Apart from CMV serostatus, no immune exposure information was available. Later work associated more than 15,000 TCR beta sequences with HLA alleles at 0.05 false discovery rate. TRBV6-2, TRBV6-3 and some other V segments were unresolvable in 87-base-pair reads.

A multiplex PCR was run with 60 Vbeta primers and 13 Jbeta primers. The assay was immunoSEQ multiplex PCR, and TCRdb's table has in-frame clones only and misses some. The data hold 140,000 or so clones, with around four fifths observed a single time. The sequence was obtained from a male donor in good health and CMV-seronegative. V and J are TRBV7-3 and TRBJ2-3; 10 nucleotides line up with TRBD2. Input material: PBMCs. CDR3 residues: CASRLTLAGTDTQYF. In DNA, the CDR3 is TGTGCCAGCAGGCTTACACTAGCGGGGACAGATACGCAGTATTTT.